This TCR beta chain was found in a study of blood T cell repertoires in COVID-19. Study information: Sites across the United States, Italy and Spain contributed samples from acute and convalescent COVID-19. Sources were T cells, B-cell-depleted T cells, or PBMCs; the material itself was cDNA or gDNA.

Seattle cases were enrolled at active infection and followed longitudinally. CDR1 and CDR2 (germline): SGDLS, YYNGEE. This CDR3 contains 11 residues. The V and J ends lost 4 bases and 10 bases respectively, with 9 bases between them. Under the authors' procedure: Amplification of reference gene primers was used by the study to estimate nucleated cell counts. TCRdb's copy holds only in-frame clones and misses some; the assay was immunoSEQ multiplex PCR. The V and J calls and the clone size are those of that table, but D and trimming were determined from the DNA. The sample carries some 450,000 clones, approximately 90% recorded once.

The specimen sequenced was peripheral blood. The genes are TRBV9 and TRBJ2-1, with a possible D match to TRBD1 (5 bases). The sequence derives from a man aged 18 to 35 with COVID-19, enrolled during active disease. The CDR3 nucleotides read TGTGCCAGCAGCTACTCAGGGGAGCAGTTCTTC. It translates to CASSYSGEQFF.